The rows below give T cell receptor beta chains drawn from one sample of a study of blood T cell repertoires in COVID-19. Sequenced by immunoSEQ multiplex PCR; TCRdb stores in-frame clones only, minus some. The sample includes about 320,000 clones, around 90% of them seen just once. Sequenced input: PBMCs or T cells enriched from blood (not recorded which). The receptors here all came from a man aged 55 to 70 who had recovered from COVID-19. The CDR3 runs from the conserved cysteine through the conserved F or W. The order of the fields is D gene, CDR3 length, V gene, clone size, J gene, CDR3 DNA, CDR3 protein. A D gene is named only where the DNA matches it firmly. Clone size, where shown, is once, few, many, or a class for clones that have expanded.

d_gene: NA; len: 15; v_gene: TRBV4-2; abundance: NA; j_gene: TRBJ1-3; CDR3nt: TGTGCCAGCAGCCAAGATTCCCCGTCTGGAAACACCATATATTTT; CDR3aa: CASSQDSPSGNTIYF
d_gene: NA; len: 13; v_gene: TRBV18; abundance: NA; j_gene: TRBJ2-5; CDR3nt: TGTGCCAGCTCCTCATCGGTTGGAGAGACCCAGTACTTC; CDR3aa: CASSSSVGETQYF
d_gene: TRBD2; len: 14; v_gene: TRBV7-9; abundance: NA; j_gene: TRBJ2-5; CDR3nt: TGTGCCAGCAGCGGACAGGGACTAGCGGGAGAGCAGTACTTC; CDR3aa: CASSGQGLAGEQYF
d_gene: NA; len: 16; v_gene: TRBV24-1; abundance: few; j_gene: TRBJ1-5; CDR3nt: TGTGCCACCAGTCAAACAGGGAGCATTAGCAATCAGCCCCAGCATTTT; CDR3aa: CATSQTGSISNQPQHF
d_gene: NA; len: 15; v_gene: TRBV20-1; abundance: few; j_gene: TRBJ1-6; CDR3nt: TGCAGTGCTAGTATAGGACAGAAGTTCAGTTCACCCCTCCACTTT; CDR3aa: CSASIGQKFSSPLHF
d_gene: TRBD1; len: 14; v_gene: TRBV7-3; abundance: NA; j_gene: TRBJ1-1; CDR3nt: TGTGCCAGCAGCCGGACAGGGATGACCACTGAAGCTTTCTTT; CDR3aa: CASSRTGMTTEAFF
d_gene: NA; len: 13; v_gene: TRBV28; abundance: few; j_gene: TRBJ1-2; CDR3nt: TGTGCCAGCAGTAGTTCGACAGTGTATGGCTACACCTTC; CDR3aa: CASSSSTVYGYTF
d_gene: NA; len: 15; v_gene: TRBV5-5; abundance: NA; j_gene: TRBJ1-6; CDR3nt: TGTGCCAGCAGCTTGGAAGGGGAAAGAAATTCACCCCTCCACTTT; CDR3aa: CASSLEGERNSPLHF
d_gene: TRBD2; len: 17; v_gene: TRBV5-6; abundance: NA; j_gene: TRBJ2-4; CDR3nt: TGTGCCAGCAGCTTGGGACTAGCGGGAGCTGCCAAAAACATTCAGTACTTC; CDR3aa: CASSLGLAGAAKNIQYF
d_gene: NA; len: 15; v_gene: TRBV28; abundance: NA; j_gene: TRBJ1-5; CDR3nt: TGTGCCAGCAGTCAAGCGGGGCTCAGCAATCAGCCCCAGCATTTT; CDR3aa: CASSQAGLSNQPQHF
d_gene: NA; len: 13; v_gene: TRBV29-1; abundance: NA; j_gene: TRBJ1-1; CDR3nt: TGCAGCGTTGTAGAACAGAAGAACACTGAAGCTTTCTTT; CDR3aa: CSVVEQKNTEAFF
d_gene: NA; len: 14; v_gene: TRBV6-5; abundance: NA; j_gene: TRBJ2-7; CDR3nt: TGTGCCAGCAGCCACGACTCGGCCACCTACGAGCAGTACTTC; CDR3aa: CASSHDSATYEQYF
d_gene: TRBD2; len: 16; v_gene: TRBV3-1/TRBV3-2; abundance: NA; j_gene: TRBJ2-5; CDR3nt: TGTGCCAGCAGCCGGGGGACTAGCGGGCTGCAAGAGACCCAGTACTTC; CDR3aa: CASSRGTSGLQETQYF
d_gene: TRBD2; len: 14; v_gene: TRBV9; abundance: NA; j_gene: TRBJ2-7; CDR3nt: TGTGCCAGCAGCGTCGCGGGAGAGAACTACGAGCAGTACTTC; CDR3aa: CASSVAGENYEQYF
d_gene: NA; len: 14; v_gene: TRBV19; abundance: NA; j_gene: TRBJ1-4; CDR3nt: TGTGCCAGTAGTATGTTGGACAGAGGTGAAAAACTGTTTTTT; CDR3aa: CASSMLDRGEKLFF
d_gene: TRBD1; len: 16; v_gene: TRBV24-1; abundance: NA; j_gene: TRBJ2-1; CDR3nt: TGTGCCACCAGTGATGTTGGACAGGGTTTGAGCAATGAGCAGTTCTTC; CDR3aa: CATSDVGQGLSNEQFF
d_gene: TRBD1; len: 13; v_gene: TRBV6-2/TRBV6-3; abundance: NA; j_gene: TRBJ1-1; CDR3nt: TGTGCCAGCAGTCCCAACACAGGGGGCTCGGCTTTCTTT; CDR3aa: CASSPNTGGSAFF
d_gene: NA; len: 15; v_gene: TRBV9; abundance: NA; j_gene: TRBJ1-6; CDR3nt: TGTGCCAGCAGCGTAGCTCCGGGTTATAATTCACCCCTCCACTTT; CDR3aa: CASSVAPGYNSPLHF
d_gene: TRBD1; len: 13; v_gene: TRBV28; abundance: NA; j_gene: TRBJ2-7; CDR3nt: TGTGCCAGCGAGACAGGGGGCTACCACGAGCAGTACTTC; CDR3aa: CASETGGYHEQYF
d_gene: TRBD2; len: 18; v_gene: TRBV3-1/TRBV3-2; abundance: NA; j_gene: TRBJ2-3; CDR3nt: TGTGCCAGCAGCCTTCCCGGGACTAGCGGGTCAGACACAGATACGCAGTATTTT; CDR3aa: CASSLPGTSGSDTDTQYF
d_gene: NA; len: 16; v_gene: TRBV2; abundance: NA; j_gene: TRBJ1-2; CDR3nt: TGTGCCAGCAGTGGGAGAGCGGGAGCGGTAGGTGGTGGCTACACCTTC; CDR3aa: CASSGRAGAVGGGYTF
d_gene: NA; len: 16; v_gene: TRBV11-3; abundance: once; j_gene: TRBJ1-5; CDR3nt: TGTGCCAGCAGCTTAGTCCCCGGAGGTGGCAATCAGCCCCAGCATTTT; CDR3aa: CASSLVPGGGNQPQHF
d_gene: TRBD1; len: 14; v_gene: TRBV7-2; abundance: NA; j_gene: TRBJ2-5; CDR3nt: TGTGCCACCAGAGACAGGGGAGTTACGGAGACCCAGTACTTC; CDR3aa: CATRDRGVTETQYF
d_gene: TRBD1; len: 18; v_gene: TRBV4-3; abundance: NA; j_gene: TRBJ2-3; CDR3nt: TGCGCCAGCAGTCATAGAAAAATCGGACAGGGGGGAACAGATACGCAGTATTTT; CDR3aa: CASSHRKIGQGGTDTQYF
d_gene: TRBD2; len: 17; v_gene: TRBV11-1; abundance: NA; j_gene: TRBJ2-5; CDR3nt: TGTGCCAGCAGCTTAGCGGAGGGACTAGCGGTAGGAGAGACCCAGTACTTC; CDR3aa: CASSLAEGLAVGETQYF
d_gene: TRBD1; len: 15; v_gene: TRBV7-3; abundance: NA; j_gene: TRBJ2-3; CDR3nt: TGTGCCAGCAGCTTACGGGGACAGGGGTTTGATACGCAGTATTTT; CDR3aa: CASSLRGQGFDTQYF
d_gene: NA; len: 14; v_gene: TRBV19; abundance: NA; j_gene: TRBJ2-5; CDR3nt: TGTGCCAGTAGTACCCGGCGACAGTCGGAGACCCAGTACTTC; CDR3aa: CASSTRRQSETQYF
d_gene: NA; len: 14; v_gene: TRBV27; abundance: NA; j_gene: TRBJ2-7; CDR3nt: TGTGCCAGCAGCCCCTTTCAGAGGGGGGGCGAGCAGTACTTC; CDR3aa: CASSPFQRGGEQYF
d_gene: NA; len: 13; v_gene: TRBV4-3; abundance: NA; j_gene: TRBJ2-5; CDR3nt: TGCGCCAGCAGCCCCCGACTGCAAGAGACCCAGTACTTC; CDR3aa: CASSPRLQETQYF
d_gene: TRBD1; len: 14; v_gene: TRBV5-1; abundance: NA; j_gene: TRBJ1-6; CDR3nt: TGCGCCAGCAGCTTGTGGGACAGCAGTTCACCCCTCCACTTT; CDR3aa: CASSLWDSSSPLHF
d_gene: NA; len: 14; v_gene: TRBV5-1; abundance: NA; j_gene: TRBJ2-7; CDR3nt: TGCGCCAGCAGCGTTATGAACAGGGCTAACGAGCAGTACTTC; CDR3aa: CASSVMNRANEQYF
d_gene: NA; len: 13; v_gene: TRBV5-4; abundance: NA; j_gene: TRBJ1-3; CDR3nt: TGTGCCAGCAGCTTGGGTGTAGGAAACACCATATATTTT; CDR3aa: CASSLGVGNTIYF
d_gene: TRBD1; len: 15; v_gene: TRBV18; abundance: once; j_gene: TRBJ1-6; CDR3nt: TGTGCCAGCTCACAATCGACAGGGATCAATTCACCCCTCCACTTT; CDR3aa: CASSQSTGINSPLHF
d_gene: NA; len: 12; v_gene: TRBV2; abundance: NA; j_gene: TRBJ2-1; CDR3nt: TGTGCCAGCAGTGAACTACAGGCAGTTCAGTTCTTC; CDR3aa: CASSELQAVQFF
d_gene: TRBD1; len: 15; v_gene: TRBV27; abundance: NA; j_gene: TRBJ2-5; CDR3nt: TGTGCCAGCAGTTCCAGCTGGGACAGACAAGAGACCCAGTACTTC; CDR3aa: CASSSSWDRQETQYF
d_gene: TRBD1; len: 18; v_gene: TRBV28; abundance: NA; j_gene: TRBJ2-6; CDR3nt: TGTGCCAGCAGACCCTTTTCGGGACAGGGCATTGGGGCCAACGTCCTGACTTTC; CDR3aa: CASRPFSGQGIGANVLTF
d_gene: TRBD1; len: 16; v_gene: TRBV7-9; abundance: NA; j_gene: TRBJ1-1; CDR3nt: TGTGCCAGCAGCTTTGGACCCGGACAGGGCAGCACTGAAGCTTTCTTT; CDR3aa: CASSFGPGQGSTEAFF
d_gene: NA; len: 14; v_gene: TRBV4-3; abundance: NA; j_gene: TRBJ2-2; CDR3nt: TGCGCCAGCAGCCAAGAACGCGCGTCCGGGGAGCTGTTTTTT; CDR3aa: CASSQERASGELFF
d_gene: NA; len: 14; v_gene: TRBV7-2; abundance: NA; j_gene: TRBJ2-4; CDR3nt: TGTGCCAGCAGCTTAAGGGGGGCCAAAAACATTCAGTACTTC; CDR3aa: CASSLRGAKNIQYF
d_gene: TRBD1; len: 15; v_gene: TRBV5-1; abundance: NA; j_gene: TRBJ2-1; CDR3nt: TGCGCCAGCAGCTTGAACAGGGGTTCCTACAATGAGCAGTTCTTC; CDR3aa: CASSLNRGSYNEQFF
d_gene: TRBD2; len: 16; v_gene: TRBV5-1; abundance: NA; j_gene: TRBJ2-3; CDR3nt: TGCGCCAGCAGCCTCGGACTAGCGGGAGGTCTAGATACGCAGTATTTT; CDR3aa: CASSLGLAGGLDTQYF
d_gene: NA; len: 11; v_gene: TRBV6-5; abundance: NA; j_gene: TRBJ1-1; CDR3nt: TGTGCCAGTCACAGTGAAACTGAAGCTTTCTTT; CDR3aa: CASHSETEAFF
d_gene: TRBD1; len: 14; v_gene: TRBV6-5; abundance: NA; j_gene: TRBJ2-5; CDR3nt: TGTGCCAGCAGTTGGGACAGCCTACAAGAGACCCAGTACTTC; CDR3aa: CASSWDSLQETQYF
d_gene: TRBD2; len: 17; v_gene: TRBV27; abundance: NA; j_gene: TRBJ2-2; CDR3nt: TGTGCCAGCAGTTTCTTATCTAGCGGGAGAGTCGAGGAGGAGCTGTTTTTT; CDR3aa: CASSFLSSGRVEEELFF
d_gene: TRBD1; len: 14; v_gene: TRBV18; abundance: NA; j_gene: TRBJ2-7; CDR3nt: TGTGCCAGCTCACCCGCCGGGACAGGATACGAGCAGTACTTC; CDR3aa: CASSPAGTGYEQYF
d_gene: TRBD1; len: 15; v_gene: TRBV7-9; abundance: NA; j_gene: TRBJ1-5; CDR3nt: TGTGCCAGCAGCAAGCAGGGGGCAGGTAATCAGCCCCAGCATTTT; CDR3aa: CASSKQGAGNQPQHF
d_gene: TRBD1; len: 15; v_gene: TRBV28; abundance: NA; j_gene: TRBJ2-2; CDR3nt: TGTGCCAGCAAGACAGGGGACCTTAACACCGGGGAGCTGTTTTTT; CDR3aa: CASKTGDLNTGELFF
d_gene: TRBD1; len: 15; v_gene: TRBV28; abundance: NA; j_gene: TRBJ1-1; CDR3nt: TGTGCCAGCAGTTTGCCGACAGGGTGGAACACTGAAGCTTTCTTT; CDR3aa: CASSLPTGWNTEAFF
d_gene: TRBD2; len: 18; v_gene: TRBV27; abundance: NA; j_gene: TRBJ2-2; CDR3nt: TGTGCCAGCAGTTTATCGATGCGACTAGCGGGAGACCCCGGGGAGCTGTTTTTT; CDR3aa: CASSLSMRLAGDPGELFF
d_gene: NA; len: 16; v_gene: TRBV28; abundance: NA; j_gene: TRBJ1-1; CDR3nt: TGTGCCAGCAGTCCGGCGGGGGTTGAAGTCAACTCTGAAGCTTTCTTT; CDR3aa: CASSPAGVEVNSEAFF
d_gene: TRBD1; len: 13; v_gene: TRBV28; abundance: NA; j_gene: TRBJ1-6; CDR3nt: TGTGCCAGCCAAAAAGACAGGGCATCACCCCTCCACTTT; CDR3aa: CASQKDRASPLHF
d_gene: NA; len: 14; v_gene: TRBV7-2; abundance: once; j_gene: TRBJ2-3; CDR3nt: TGTGCCAGCAGCTTAGATGTAGGCACAGATACGCAGTATTTT; CDR3aa: CASSLDVGTDTQYF
d_gene: TRBD1; len: 15; v_gene: TRBV5-1; abundance: NA; j_gene: TRBJ1-6; CDR3nt: TGCGCCAGCAGCCCAGGGGACAGGGGAAATTCACCCCTCCACTTT; CDR3aa: CASSPGDRGNSPLHF
d_gene: TRBD1; len: 16; v_gene: TRBV9; abundance: NA; j_gene: TRBJ1-3; CDR3nt: TGTGCCAGCAGCCCCGGACAGGGAACGGGAGGAAACACCATATATTTT; CDR3aa: CASSPGQGTGGNTIYF
d_gene: NA; len: 15; v_gene: TRBV12-2; abundance: NA; j_gene: TRBJ1-1; CDR3nt: TGTGCAAGTCCTTGGGCCCGGGACTTTAACACTGAAGCTTTCTTT; CDR3aa: CASPWARDFNTEAFF
d_gene: TRBD1; len: 15; v_gene: TRBV5-1; abundance: NA; j_gene: TRBJ2-2; CDR3nt: TGCGCCAGCAGCTACGGACAGGGAGGCACCGGGGAGCTGTTTTTT; CDR3aa: CASSYGQGGTGELFF
d_gene: TRBD1; len: 16; v_gene: TRBV6-2/TRBV6-3; abundance: NA; j_gene: TRBJ2-1; CDR3nt: TGTGCCAGCAGTTACCCGACAGGGGGCCTCAACAATGAGCAGTTCTTC; CDR3aa: CASSYPTGGLNNEQFF
d_gene: TRBD1; len: 17; v_gene: TRBV4-2; abundance: NA; j_gene: TRBJ1-1; CDR3nt: TGTGCCAGCAGCCAAGTGGCGGGACAGGGGGCGAACACTGAAGCTTTCTTT; CDR3aa: CASSQVAGQGANTEAFF
d_gene: NA; len: 14; v_gene: TRBV5-1; abundance: NA; j_gene: TRBJ1-5; CDR3nt: TGCGCCAGCAGCGAGGGATTCAACGATCAGCCCCAGCATTTT; CDR3aa: CASSEGFNDQPQHF